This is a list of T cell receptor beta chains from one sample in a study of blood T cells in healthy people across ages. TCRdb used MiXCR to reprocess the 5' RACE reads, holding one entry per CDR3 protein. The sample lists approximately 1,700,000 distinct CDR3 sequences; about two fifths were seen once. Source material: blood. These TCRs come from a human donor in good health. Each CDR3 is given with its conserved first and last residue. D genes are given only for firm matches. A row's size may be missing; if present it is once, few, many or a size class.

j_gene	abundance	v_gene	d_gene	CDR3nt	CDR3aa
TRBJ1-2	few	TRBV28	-	TGTGCCAGCAGCACTCTAGGATGGGGGGGCGGCTACACCTTC	CASSTLGWGGGYTF
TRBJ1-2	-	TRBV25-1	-	TGTGCCAGCAGTATTTGGACACGCGGGGCCTATGGCTACACCTTC	CASSIWTRGAYGYTF
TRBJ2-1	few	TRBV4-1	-	TGCGCCAGCAGCCAAGATTGGATTTACAATGAGCAGTTCTTC	CASSQDWIYNEQFF
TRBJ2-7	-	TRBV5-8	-	TGTGCCAGCAGCCCATTCCGGCGACAAAACGAGCAGTACTTC	CASSPFRRQNEQYF
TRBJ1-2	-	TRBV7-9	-	TGTGCCAGCAGCCCGCGGACCGAGTATGGCTACACCTTC	CASSPRTEYGYTF
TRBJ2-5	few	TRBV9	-	TGTGCCAGCAGCGACTCCACGACCAAGTCTCAAGAGACCCAGTACTTC	CASSDSTTKSQETQYF
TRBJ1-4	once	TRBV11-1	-	TGTGCCAGCAGCCAGCGATGGGATGAAAAACTGTTTTTT	CASSQRWDEKLFF
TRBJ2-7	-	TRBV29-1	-	TGCAGCGTAACATTCCGGGACTCGAACTACGAGCAGTACTTC	CSVTFRDSNYEQYF
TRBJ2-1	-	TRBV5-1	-	TGCGCCAGCAGCAGGGACACCTCCTACAATGAGCAGTTCTTC	CASSRDTSYNEQFF
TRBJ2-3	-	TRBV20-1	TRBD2	TGCAGTGCTAGAGATCGCATAATCACTAGCGCGGCAGATACGCAGTATTTT	CSARDRIITSAADTQYF
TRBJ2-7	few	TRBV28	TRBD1	TGTGCCAGCAGTTTACCAGGACAGGGATGGGACTACGAGCAGTACTTC	CASSLPGQGWDYEQYF
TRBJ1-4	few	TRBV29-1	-	TGCAGCGCCCGTTCTGATTCCAGGGGTGACGAAAAACTGTTTTTT	CSARSDSRGDEKLFF